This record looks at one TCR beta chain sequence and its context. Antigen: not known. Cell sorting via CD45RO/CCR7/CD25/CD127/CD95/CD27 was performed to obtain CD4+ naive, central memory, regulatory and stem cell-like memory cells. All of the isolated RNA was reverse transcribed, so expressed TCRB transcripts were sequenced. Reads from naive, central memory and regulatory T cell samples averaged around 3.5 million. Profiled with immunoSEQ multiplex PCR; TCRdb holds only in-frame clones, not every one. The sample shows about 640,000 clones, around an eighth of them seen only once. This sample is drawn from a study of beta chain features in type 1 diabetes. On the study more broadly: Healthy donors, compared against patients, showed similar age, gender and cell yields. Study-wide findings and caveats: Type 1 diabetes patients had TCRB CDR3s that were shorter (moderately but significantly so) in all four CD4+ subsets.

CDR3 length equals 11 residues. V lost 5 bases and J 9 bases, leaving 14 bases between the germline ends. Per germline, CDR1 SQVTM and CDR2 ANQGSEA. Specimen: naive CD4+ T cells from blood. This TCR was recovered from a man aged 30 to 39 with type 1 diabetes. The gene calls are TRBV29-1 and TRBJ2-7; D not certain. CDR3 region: CSVLSYPVQYF. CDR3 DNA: TGCAGCGTTTTAAGCTATCCGGTGCAGTACTTC.